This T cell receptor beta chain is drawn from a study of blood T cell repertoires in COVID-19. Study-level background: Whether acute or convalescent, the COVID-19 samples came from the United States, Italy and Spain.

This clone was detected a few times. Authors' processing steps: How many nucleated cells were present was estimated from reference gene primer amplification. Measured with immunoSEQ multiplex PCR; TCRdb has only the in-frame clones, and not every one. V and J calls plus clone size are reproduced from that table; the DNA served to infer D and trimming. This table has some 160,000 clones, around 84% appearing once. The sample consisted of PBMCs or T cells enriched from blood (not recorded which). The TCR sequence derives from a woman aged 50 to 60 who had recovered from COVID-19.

The CDR3 DNA reads as TGTGCCAGCAGTCCCGGACACTACGAGCAGTACTTC. It yields the protein CASSPGHYEQYF. V is TRBV14 and J is TRBJ2-7; D is possibly TRBD1 (5 bases). Trimming took off 6 bases at V and 3 bases at J, with 9 bases between the two ends. The CDR3 covers 12 residues. The germline V gene has CDR1 SGHDN and CDR2 FVKESK.